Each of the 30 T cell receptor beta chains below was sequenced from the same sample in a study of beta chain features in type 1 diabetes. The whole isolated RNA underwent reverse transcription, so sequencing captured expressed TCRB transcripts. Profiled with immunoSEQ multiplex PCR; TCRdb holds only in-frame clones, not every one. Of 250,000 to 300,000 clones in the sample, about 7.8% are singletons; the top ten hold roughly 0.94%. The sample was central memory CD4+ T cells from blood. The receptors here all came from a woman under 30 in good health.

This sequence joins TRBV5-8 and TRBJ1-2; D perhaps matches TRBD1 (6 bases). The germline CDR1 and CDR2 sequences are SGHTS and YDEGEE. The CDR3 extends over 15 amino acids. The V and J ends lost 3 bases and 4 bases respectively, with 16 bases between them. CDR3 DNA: TGTGCCAGCAGCTCGGGACACTCGAAGCCCTATGGCTACACCTTC. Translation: CASSSGHSKPYGYTF.

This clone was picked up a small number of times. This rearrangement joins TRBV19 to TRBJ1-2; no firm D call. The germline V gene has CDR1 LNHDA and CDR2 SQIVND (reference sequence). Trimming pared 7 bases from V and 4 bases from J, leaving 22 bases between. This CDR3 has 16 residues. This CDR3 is CASTPRGLLGAYGYTF. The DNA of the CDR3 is TGTGCCAGTACCCCTCGCGGCCTTCTAGGTGCCTATGGCTACACCTTC.

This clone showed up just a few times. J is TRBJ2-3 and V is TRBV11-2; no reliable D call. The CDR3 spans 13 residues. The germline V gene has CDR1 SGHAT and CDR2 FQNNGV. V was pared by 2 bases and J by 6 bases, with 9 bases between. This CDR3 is CASSLLDVDTQYF. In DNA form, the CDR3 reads TGTGCCAGCAGCTTATTGGATGTGGATACGCAGTATTTT.

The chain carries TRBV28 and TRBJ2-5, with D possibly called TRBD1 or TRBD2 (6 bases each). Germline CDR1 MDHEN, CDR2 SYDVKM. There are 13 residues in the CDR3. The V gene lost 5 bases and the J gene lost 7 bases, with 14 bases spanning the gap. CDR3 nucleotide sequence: TGTGCCAGCAGTGTGTCCGGGGGCCCGACCCAGTACTTC. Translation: CASSVSGGPTQYF.

The chain's CDR3 is CSVQQGSTNEKLFF. The CDR3 DNA reads as TGCAGCGTGCAACAGGGGTCAACTAATGAAAAACTGTTTTTT. The J gene is TRBJ1-4, the V gene TRBV29-1, with 7 bases aligning to TRBD1. V lost 6 bases and J lost 0; bases outside the gene matches: 4. This CDR3 region has 14 residues. CDR1 SQVTM and CDR2 ANQGSEA come from the germline V gene.

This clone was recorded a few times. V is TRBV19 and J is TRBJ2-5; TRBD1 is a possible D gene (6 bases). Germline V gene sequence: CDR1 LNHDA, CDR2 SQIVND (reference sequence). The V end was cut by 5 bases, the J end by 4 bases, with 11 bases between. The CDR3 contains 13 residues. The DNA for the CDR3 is TGTGCCAGTAGTGGACAGATTTTAGAGACCCAGTACTTC. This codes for CASSGQILETQYF. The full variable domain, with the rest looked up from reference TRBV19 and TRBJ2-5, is DGGITQSPKYLFRKEGQNVTLSCEQNLNHDAMYWYRQDPGQGLRLIYYSQIVNDFQKGDIAEGYSVSREKKESFPLTVTSAQKNPTAFYLCASSGQILETQYFGPGTRLLVL.

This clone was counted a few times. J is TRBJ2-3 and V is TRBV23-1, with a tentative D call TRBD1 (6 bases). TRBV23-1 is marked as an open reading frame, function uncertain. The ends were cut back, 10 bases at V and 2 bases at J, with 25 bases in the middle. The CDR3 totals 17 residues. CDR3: CATKRTPPGAHTDTQYF. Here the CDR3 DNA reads TGCGCCACCAAAAGGACACCTCCAGGGGCCCACACAGATACGCAGTATTTT.

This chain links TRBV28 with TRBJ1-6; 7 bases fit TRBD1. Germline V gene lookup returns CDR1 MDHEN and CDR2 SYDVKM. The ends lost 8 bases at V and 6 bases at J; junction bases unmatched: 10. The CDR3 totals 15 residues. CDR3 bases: TGTGCCAGCGTCCCAGGGGGTTATGGTAATTCACCCCTCCACTTT. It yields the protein CASVPGGYGNSPLHF.

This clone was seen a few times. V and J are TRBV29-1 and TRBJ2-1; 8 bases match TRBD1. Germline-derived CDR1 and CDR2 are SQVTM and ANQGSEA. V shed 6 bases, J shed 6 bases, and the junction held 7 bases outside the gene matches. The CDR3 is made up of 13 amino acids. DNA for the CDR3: TGCAGCGTCGGTACCGACAGGGGCAATGAGCAGTTCTTC. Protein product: CSVGTDRGNEQFF.

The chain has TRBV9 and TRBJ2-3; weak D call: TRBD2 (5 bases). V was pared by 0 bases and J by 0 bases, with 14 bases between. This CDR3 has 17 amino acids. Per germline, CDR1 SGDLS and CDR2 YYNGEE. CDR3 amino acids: CASSVGLVGGSTDTQYF. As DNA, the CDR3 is TGTGCCAGCAGCGTAGGTCTGGTCGGAGGAAGCACAGATACGCAGTATTTT.

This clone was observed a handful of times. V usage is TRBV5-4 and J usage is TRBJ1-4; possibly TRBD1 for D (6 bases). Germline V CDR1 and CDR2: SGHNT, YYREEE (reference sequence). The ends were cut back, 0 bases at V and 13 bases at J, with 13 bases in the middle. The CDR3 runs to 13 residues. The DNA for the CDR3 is TGTGCCAGCAGCTTGGACCTCCAGGGGTCACTGTTTTTT. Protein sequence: CASSLDLQGSLFF.

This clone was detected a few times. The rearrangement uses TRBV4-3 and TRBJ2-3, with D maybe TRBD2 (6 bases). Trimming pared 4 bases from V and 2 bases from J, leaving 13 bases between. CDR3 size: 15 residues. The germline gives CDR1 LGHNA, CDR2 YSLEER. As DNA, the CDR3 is TGCGCCAGCAGCCCTCTAGCGAACCCCACAGATACGCAGTATTTT. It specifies CASSPLANPTDTQYF.

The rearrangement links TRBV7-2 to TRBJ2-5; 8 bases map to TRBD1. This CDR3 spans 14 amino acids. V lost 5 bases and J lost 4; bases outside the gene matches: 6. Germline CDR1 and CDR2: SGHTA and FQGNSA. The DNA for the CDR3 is TGTGCCAGCAGCCAAAACACAGGGGGAGAGACCCAGTACTTC. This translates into CASSQNTGGETQYF.

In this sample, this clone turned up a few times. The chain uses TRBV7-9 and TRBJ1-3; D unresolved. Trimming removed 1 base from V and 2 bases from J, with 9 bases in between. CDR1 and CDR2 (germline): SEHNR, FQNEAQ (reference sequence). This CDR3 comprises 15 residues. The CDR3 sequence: CASSLDPGAGNTIYF. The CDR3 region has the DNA TGTGCCAGCAGCTTAGACCCGGGTGCTGGAAACACCATATATTTT.

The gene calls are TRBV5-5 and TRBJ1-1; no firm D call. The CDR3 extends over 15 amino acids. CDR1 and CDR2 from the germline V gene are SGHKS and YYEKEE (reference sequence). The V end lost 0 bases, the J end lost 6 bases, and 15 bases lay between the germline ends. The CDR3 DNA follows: TGTGCCAGCAGCTTGGCCGAGGCAGGTTACGCTGAAGCTTTCTTT. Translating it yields CASSLAEAGYAEAFF.

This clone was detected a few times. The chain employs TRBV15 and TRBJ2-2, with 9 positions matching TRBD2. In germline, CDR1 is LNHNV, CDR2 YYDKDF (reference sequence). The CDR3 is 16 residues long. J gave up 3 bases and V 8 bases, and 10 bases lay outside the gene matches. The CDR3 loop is CATQKLAGDDTGELFF. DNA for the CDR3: TGTGCCACCCAGAAGTTAGCGGGAGATGACACCGGGGAGCTGTTTTTT.

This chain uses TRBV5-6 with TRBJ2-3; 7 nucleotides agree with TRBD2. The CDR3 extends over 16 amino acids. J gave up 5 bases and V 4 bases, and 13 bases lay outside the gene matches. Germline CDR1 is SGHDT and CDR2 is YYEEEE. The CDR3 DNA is TGTGCCAGCAGCCCGATGGGCCAGGGAGGGAGAGATACGCAGTATTTT. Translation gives CASSPMGQGGRDTQYF.

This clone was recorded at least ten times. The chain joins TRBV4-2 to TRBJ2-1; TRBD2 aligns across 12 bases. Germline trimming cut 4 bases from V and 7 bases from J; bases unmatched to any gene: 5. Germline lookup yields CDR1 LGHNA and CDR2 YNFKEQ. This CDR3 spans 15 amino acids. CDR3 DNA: TGTGCCAGCAGCCCTCAACTAGCGGGGGGAAATGAGCAGTTCTTC. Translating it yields CASSPQLAGGNEQFF.

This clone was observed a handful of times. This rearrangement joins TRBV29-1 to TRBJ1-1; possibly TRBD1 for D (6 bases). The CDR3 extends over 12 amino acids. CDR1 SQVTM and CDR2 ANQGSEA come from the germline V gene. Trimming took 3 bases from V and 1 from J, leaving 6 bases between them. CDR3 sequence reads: CSVDRGNTEAFF. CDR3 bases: TGCAGCGTTGACAGGGGGAACACTGAAGCTTTCTTT.

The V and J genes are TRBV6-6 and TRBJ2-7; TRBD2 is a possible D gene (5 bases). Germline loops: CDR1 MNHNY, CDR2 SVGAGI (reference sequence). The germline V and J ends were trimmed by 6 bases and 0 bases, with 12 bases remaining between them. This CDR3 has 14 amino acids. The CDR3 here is CASRERRSSYEQYV. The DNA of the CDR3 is TGTGCCAGCAGGGAGAGGAGGAGCTCCTACGAGCAGTACGTC.

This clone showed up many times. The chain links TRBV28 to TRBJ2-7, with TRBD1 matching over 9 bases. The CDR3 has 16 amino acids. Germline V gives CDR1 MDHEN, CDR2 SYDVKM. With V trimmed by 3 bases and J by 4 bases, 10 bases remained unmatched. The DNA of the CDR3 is TGTGCCAGCAGTTTGGGGGCCGGGACAGGGTGGTACGAGCAGTACTTC. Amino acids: CASSLGAGTGWYEQYF. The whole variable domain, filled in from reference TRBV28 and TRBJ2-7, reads DVKVTQSSRYLVKRTGEKVFLECVQDMDHENMFWYRQDPGLGLRLIYFSYDVKMKEKGDIPEGYSVSREKKERFSLILESASTNQTSMYLCASSLGAGTGWYEQYFGPGTRLTVT.

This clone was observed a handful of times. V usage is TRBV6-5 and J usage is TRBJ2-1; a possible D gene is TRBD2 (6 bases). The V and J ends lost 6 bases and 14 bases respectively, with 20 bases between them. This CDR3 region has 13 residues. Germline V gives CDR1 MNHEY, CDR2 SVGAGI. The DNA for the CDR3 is TGTGCCAGCAGCCCCGGGACTCCTTTGGGGGAGTTCTTC. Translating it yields CASSPGTPLGEFF.

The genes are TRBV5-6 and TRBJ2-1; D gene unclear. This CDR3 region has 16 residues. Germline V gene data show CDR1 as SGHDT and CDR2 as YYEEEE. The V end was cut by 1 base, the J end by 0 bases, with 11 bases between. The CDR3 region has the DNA TGTGCCAGCAGCTTGCGAGCAGAGAGCTCCTACAATGAGCAGTTCTTC. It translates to CASSLRAESSYNEQFF.

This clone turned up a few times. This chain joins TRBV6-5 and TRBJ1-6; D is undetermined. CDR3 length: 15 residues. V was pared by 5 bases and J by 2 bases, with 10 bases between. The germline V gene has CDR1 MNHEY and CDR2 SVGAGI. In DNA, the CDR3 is TGTGCCAGCAGTCCCGTTTATGCCTATAATTCACCCCTCCACTTT. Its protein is CASSPVYAYNSPLHF.

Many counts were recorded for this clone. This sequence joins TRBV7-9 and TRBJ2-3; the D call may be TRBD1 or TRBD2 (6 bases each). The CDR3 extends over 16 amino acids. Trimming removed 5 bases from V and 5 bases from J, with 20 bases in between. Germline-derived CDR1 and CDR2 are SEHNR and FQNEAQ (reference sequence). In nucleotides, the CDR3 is TGTGCCAGCAGCATTTACCGAGGGGGGCCAGGAGATACGCAGTATTTT. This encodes CASSIYRGGPGDTQYF.

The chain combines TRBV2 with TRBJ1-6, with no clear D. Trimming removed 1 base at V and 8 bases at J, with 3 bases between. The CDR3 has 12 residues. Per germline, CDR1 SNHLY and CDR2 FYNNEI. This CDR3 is CASSEEDSPLHF. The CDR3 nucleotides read TGTGCCAGCAGTGAAGAAGATTCACCCCTCCACTTT. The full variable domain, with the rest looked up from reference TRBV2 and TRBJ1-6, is EPEVTQTPSHQVTQMGQEVILRCVPISNHLYFYWYRQILGQKVEFLVSFYNNEISEKSEIFDDQFSVERPDGSNFTLKIRSTKLEDSAMYFCASSEEDSPLHFGNGTRLTVT.

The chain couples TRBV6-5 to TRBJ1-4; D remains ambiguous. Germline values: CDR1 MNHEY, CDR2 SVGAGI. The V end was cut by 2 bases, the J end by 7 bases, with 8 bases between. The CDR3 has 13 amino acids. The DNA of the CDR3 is TGTGCCAGCAGTTACCGACTTGGTGAAAAACTGTTTTTT. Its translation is CASSYRLGEKLFF.

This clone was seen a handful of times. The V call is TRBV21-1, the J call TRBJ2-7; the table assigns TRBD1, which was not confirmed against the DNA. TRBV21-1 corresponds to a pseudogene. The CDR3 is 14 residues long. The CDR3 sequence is CASNEWRQGKEQYV. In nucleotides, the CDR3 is TGTGCCAGCAACGAATGGAGACAGGGTAAAGAGCAGTACGTC.

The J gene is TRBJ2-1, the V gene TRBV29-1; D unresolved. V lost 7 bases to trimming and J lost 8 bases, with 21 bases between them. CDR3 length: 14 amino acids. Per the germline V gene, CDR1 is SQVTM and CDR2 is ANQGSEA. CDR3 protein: CSAAPGLGSHEQFF. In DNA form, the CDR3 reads TGCAGCGCTGCCCCCGGGCTAGGGTCCCATGAGCAGTTCTTC.

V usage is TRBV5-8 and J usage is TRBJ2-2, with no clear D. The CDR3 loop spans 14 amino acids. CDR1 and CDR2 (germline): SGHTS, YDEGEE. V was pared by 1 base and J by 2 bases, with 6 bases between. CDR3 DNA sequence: TGTGCCAGCAGCTTGATTGATAACACCGGGGAGCTGTTTTTT. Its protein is CASSLIDNTGELFF.